This TCR beta chain was recorded in a study of blood T cell repertoires in COVID-19. Assay: immunoSEQ multiplex PCR; the TCRdb copy retains only in-frame clones and omits some. Among approximately 31,000 clones listed, roughly 87% were seen once. V was cut by 2 bases and J by 5 bases, with 13 bases left in between. The CDR3 is made up of 14 amino acids. CDR1 and CDR2 (germline): GTSNPN, SVGIG (reference sequence). V is TRBV30 and J is TRBJ1-3; the D is unclear. Sequencing was carried out using peripheral blood. This clonotype originated in a man older than 75 with acute or convalescent COVID-19. CDR3 bases: TGTGCCTGGAGTCCTGGACTGTCGAGAAACACCATATATTTT. Translating gives CAWSPGLSRNTIYF.